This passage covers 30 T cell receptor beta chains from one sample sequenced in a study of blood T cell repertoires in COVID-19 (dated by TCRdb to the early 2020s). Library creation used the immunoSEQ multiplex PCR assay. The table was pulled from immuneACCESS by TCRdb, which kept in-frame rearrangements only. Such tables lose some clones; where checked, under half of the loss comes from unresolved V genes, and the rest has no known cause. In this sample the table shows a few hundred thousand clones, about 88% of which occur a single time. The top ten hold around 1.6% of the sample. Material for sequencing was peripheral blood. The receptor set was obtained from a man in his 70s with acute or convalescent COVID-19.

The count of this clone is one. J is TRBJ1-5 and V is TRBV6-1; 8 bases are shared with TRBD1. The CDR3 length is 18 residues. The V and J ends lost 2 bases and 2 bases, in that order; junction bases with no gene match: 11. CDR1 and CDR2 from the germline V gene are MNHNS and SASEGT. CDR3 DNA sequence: TGTGCCAGCAGTGAAACCCCAATTGGGGGACAGGGCAATCAGCCCCAGCATTTT. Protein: CASSETPIGGQGNQPQHF.

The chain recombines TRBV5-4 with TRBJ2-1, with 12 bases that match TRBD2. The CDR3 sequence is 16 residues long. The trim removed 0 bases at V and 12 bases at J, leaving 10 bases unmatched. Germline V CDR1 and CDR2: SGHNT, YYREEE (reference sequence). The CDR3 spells CASSLGAPRLAGVQFF. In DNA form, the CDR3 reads TGTGCCAGCAGCTTGGGGGCCCCTCGACTAGCGGGAGTGCAGTTCTTC.

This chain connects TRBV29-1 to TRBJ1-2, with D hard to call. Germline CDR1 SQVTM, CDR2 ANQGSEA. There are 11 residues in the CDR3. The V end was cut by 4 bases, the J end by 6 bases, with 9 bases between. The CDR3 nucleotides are TGCAGCGTTGGCCACAGTGATGGCTACACCTTC. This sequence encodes CSVGHSDGYTF.

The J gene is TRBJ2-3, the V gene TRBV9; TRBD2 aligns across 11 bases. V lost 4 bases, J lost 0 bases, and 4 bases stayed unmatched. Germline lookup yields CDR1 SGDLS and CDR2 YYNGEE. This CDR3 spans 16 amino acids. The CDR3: CASSTGTSGSTDTQYF. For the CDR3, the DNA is TGTGCCAGCAGCACCGGGACTAGCGGTAGCACAGATACGCAGTATTTT.

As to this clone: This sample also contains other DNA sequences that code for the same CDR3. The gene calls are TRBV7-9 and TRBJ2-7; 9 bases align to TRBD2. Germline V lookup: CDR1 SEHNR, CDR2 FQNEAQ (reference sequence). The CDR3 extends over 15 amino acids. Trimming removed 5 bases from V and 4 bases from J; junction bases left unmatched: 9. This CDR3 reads CASSPQGLAGYEQYF. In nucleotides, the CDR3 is TGTGCCAGCAGCCCGCAAGGGCTAGCGGGATACGAGCAGTACTTC.

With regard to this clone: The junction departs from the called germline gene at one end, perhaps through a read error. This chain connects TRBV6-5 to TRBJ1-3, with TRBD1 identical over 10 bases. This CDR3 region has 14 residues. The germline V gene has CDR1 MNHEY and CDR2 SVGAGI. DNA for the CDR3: TGTGCCAGCAGTCCCCGACAGGGGGCCGCGGCTGAGCAATTT. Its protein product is CASSPRQGAAAEQF.

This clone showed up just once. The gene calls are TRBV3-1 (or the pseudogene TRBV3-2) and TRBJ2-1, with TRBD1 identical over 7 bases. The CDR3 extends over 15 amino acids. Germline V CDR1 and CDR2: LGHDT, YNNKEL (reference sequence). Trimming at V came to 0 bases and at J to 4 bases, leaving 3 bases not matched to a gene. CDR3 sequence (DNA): TGTGCCAGCAGCCAAGATCTGACAGGGTACAATGAGCAGTTCTTC. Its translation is CASSQDLTGYNEQFF.

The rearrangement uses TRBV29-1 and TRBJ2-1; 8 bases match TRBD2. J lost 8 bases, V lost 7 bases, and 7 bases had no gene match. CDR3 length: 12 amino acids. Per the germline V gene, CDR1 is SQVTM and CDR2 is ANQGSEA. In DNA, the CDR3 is TGCAGCGCCGGGACTAGTATCTATGAGCAGTTCTTC. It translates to CSAGTSIYEQFF.

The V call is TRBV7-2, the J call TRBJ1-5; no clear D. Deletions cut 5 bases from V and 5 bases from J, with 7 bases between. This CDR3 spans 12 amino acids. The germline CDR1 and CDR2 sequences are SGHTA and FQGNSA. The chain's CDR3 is CASSRQDQPQHF. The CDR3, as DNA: TGTGCCAGCAGCCGCCAGGATCAGCCCCAGCATTTT.

The CDR3 sequence: CAISQTGSDGYTF. The CDR3 coding sequence is TGTGCCATCAGCCAGACAGGGTCGGATGGCTACACCTTC. The chain couples TRBV10-3 to TRBJ1-2; 7 bases match TRBD1. The CDR3 is 13 residues long. V trimming: 6 bases; J trimming: 6 bases; junction bases outside the gene matches: 7. CDR1 and CDR2 (germline): ENHRY, SYGVKD.

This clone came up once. The CDR3 loop reads CASSPLPGKGAGELFF. As DNA, the CDR3 is TGTGCCAGCAGCCCCCTACCCGGGAAGGGTGCCGGGGAGCTGTTTTTT. This sequence joins TRBV7-3 and TRBJ2-2; TRBD2 is a possible D gene (5 bases). The CDR3 loop spans 16 amino acids. Germline V gene sequence: CDR1 SGHTA, CDR2 FQGTGA. V was trimmed by 5 bases and J by 6 bases, leaving 19 bases between them. The whole variable domain, filled in from reference TRBV7-3 and TRBJ2-2, reads GAGVSQTPSNKVTEKGKYVELRCDPISGHTALYWYRQSLGQGPEFLIYFQGTGAADDSGLPNDRFFAVRPEGSVSTLKIQRTERGDSAVYLCASSPLPGKGAGELFFGEGSRLTVL.

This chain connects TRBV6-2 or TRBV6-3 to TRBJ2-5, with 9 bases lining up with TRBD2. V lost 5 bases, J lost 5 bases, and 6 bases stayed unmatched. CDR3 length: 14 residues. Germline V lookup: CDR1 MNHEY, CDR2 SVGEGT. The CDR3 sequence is CASSLSGSRETQYF. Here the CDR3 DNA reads TGTGCCAGCAGTCTTAGCGGGAGCCGGGAGACCCAGTACTTC.

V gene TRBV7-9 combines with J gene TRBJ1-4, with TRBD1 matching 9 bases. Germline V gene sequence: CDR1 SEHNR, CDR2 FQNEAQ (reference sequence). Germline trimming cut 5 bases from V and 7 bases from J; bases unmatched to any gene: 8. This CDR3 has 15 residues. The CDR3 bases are TGTGCCAGCAGCCCGGCCGGGACAGGGACTGAAAAACTGTTTTTT. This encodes CASSPAGTGTEKLFF.

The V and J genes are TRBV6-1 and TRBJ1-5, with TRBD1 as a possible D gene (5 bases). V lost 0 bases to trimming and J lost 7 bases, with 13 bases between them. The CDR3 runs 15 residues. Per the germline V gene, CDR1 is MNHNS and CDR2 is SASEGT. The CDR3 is CASSEAVRARQPQHF. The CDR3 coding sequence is TGTGCCAGCAGTGAAGCCGTCAGGGCTCGACAGCCCCAGCATTTT.

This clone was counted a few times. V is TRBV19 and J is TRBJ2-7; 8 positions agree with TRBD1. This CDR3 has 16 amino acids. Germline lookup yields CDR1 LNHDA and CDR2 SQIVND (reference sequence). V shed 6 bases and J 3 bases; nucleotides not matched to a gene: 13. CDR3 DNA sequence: TGTGCCAGTAGCGGACAGGGAACGGGCAGAGTCTACGAGCAGTACTTC. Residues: CASSGQGTGRVYEQYF. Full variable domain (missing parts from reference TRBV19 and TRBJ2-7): DGGITQSPKYLFRKEGQNVTLSCEQNLNHDAMYWYRQDPGQGLRLIYYSQIVNDFQKGDIAEGYSVSREKKESFPLTVTSAQKNPTAFYLCASSGQGTGRVYEQYFGPGTRLTVT.

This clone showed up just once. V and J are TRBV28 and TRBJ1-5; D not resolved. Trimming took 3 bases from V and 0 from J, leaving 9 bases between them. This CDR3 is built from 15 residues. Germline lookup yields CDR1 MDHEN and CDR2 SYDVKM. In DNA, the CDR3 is TGTGCCAGCAGTTTGGGAGGGAATAGCAATCAGCCCCAGCATTTT. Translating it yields CASSLGGNSNQPQHF.

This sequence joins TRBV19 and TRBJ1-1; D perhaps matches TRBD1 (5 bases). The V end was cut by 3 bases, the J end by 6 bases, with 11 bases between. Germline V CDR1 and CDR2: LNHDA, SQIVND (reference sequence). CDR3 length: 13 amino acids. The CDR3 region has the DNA TGTGCCAGTAGTATTGCAGGGATCCCTGAAGCTTTCTTT. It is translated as CASSIAGIPEAFF.

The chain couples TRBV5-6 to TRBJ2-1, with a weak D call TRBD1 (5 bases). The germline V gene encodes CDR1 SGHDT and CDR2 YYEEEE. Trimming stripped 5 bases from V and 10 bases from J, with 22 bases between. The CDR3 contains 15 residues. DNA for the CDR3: TGTGCCAGCAGACCGGACAATTCCGCACACACCGAGCAGTTCTTC. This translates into CASRPDNSAHTEQFF.

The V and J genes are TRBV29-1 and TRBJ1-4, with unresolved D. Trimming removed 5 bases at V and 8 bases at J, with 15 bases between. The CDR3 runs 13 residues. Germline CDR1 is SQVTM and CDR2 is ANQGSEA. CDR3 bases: TGCAGCGTTCGGCCATCCGGAGGGGAAAAACTGTTTTTT. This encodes CSVRPSGGEKLFF.

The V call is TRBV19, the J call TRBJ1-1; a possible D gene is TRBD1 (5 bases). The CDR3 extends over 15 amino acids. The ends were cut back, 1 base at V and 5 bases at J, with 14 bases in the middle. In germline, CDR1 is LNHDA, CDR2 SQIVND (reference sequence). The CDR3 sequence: CASSIGWGGWTEAFF. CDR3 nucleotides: TGTGCCAGTAGTATAGGCTGGGGGGGATGGACTGAAGCTTTCTTT.

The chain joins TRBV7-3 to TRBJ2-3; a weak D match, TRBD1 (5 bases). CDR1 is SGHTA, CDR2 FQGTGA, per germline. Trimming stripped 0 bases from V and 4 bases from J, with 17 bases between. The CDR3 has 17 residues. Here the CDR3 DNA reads TGTGCCAGCAGCTTAACCCCGGTAGGGGTATTATCAGATACGCAGTATTTT. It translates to CASSLTPVGVLSDTQYF.

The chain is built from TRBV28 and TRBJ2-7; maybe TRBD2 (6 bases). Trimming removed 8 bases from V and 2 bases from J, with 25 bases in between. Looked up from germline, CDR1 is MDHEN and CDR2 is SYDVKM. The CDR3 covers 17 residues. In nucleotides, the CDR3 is TGTGCCAGCGTGGGATCCTACGGATTAGCGGAGCCCTACGAGCAGTACTTC. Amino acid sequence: CASVGSYGLAEPYEQYF.

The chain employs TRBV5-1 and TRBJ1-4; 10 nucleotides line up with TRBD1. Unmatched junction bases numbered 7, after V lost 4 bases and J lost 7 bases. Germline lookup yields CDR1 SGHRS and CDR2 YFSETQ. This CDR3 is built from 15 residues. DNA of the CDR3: TGCGCCAGCAGCGCGGGACAGGGGTATAGTGAAAAACTGTTTTTT. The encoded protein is CASSAGQGYSEKLFF.

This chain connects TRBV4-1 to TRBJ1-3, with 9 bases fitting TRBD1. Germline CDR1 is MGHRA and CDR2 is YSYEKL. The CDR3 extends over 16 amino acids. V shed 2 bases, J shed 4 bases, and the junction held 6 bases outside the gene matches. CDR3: CASSQSQGASGNTIYF. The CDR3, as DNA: TGCGCCAGCAGCCAATCACAGGGGGCATCAGGAAACACCATATATTTT.

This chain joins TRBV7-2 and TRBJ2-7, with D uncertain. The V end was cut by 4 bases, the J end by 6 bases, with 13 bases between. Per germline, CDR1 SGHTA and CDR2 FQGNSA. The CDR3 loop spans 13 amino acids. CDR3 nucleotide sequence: TGTGCCAGCAGCTCCATGATGACTCGCGAGCAGTACTTC. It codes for CASSSMMTREQYF.

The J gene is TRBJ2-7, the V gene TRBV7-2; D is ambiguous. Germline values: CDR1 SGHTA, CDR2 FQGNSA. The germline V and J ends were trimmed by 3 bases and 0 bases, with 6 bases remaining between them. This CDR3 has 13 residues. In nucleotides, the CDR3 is TGTGCCAGCAGCTTTAGTGGCTCCTACGAGCAGTACTTC. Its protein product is CASSFSGSYEQYF.

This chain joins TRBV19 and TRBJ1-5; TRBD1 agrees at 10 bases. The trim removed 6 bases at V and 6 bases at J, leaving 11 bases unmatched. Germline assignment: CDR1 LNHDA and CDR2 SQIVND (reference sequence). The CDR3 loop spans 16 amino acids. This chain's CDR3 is CASSSGTGVPSQPQHF. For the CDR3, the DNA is TGTGCCAGTAGCTCCGGGACAGGGGTTCCCAGTCAGCCCCAGCATTTT. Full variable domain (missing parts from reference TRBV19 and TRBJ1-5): DGGITQSPKYLFRKEGQNVTLSCEQNLNHDAMYWYRQDPGQGLRLIYYSQIVNDFQKGDIAEGYSVSREKKESFPLTVTSAQKNPTAFYLCASSSGTGVPSQPQHFGDGTRLSIL.

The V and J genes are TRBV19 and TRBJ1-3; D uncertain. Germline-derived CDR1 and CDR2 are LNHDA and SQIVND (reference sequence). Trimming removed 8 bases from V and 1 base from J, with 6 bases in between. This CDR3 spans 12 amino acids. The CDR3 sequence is CASRESGNTIYF. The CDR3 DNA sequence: TGTGCCAGTCGTGAGTCTGGAAACACCATATATTTT. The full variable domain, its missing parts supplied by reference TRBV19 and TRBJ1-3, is DGGITQSPKYLFRKEGQNVTLSCEQNLNHDAMYWYRQDPGQGLRLIYYSQIVNDFQKGDIAEGYSVSREKKESFPLTVTSAQKNPTAFYLCASRESGNTIYFGEGSWLTVV.

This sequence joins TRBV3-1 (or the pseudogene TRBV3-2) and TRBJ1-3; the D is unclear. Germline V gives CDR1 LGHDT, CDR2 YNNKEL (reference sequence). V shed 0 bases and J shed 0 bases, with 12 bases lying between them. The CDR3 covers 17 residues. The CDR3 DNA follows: TGTGCCAGCAGCCAAGATCGAAGGAGAGCCTCTGGAAACACCATATATTTT. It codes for CASSQDRRRASGNTIYF.

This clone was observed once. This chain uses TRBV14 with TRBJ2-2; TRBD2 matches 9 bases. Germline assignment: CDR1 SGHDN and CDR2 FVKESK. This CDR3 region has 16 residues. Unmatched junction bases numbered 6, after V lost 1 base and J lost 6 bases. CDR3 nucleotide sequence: TGTGCCAGCAGCCAAGTGGGTAGCGGGAGAGCCGGGGAGCTGTTTTTT. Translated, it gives CASSQVGSGRAGELFF.